This T cell receptor (beta chain) was obtained from a study of cytomegalovirus exposure and HLA in healthy donors. About the research overall: Membership in the Caucasian-associated ancestry cluster was found for around 85% of nearly 400 genotyped donors.

Researchers ran the PCR with 60 Vbeta and 13 Jbeta primers. Repertoires were generated with immunoSEQ multiplex PCR, while TCRdb's copy carries only in-frame clones and drops some. The sample includes more than 85,000 clones, over 75% of them seen just once. Study-wide results and caveats: The HLA-A and HLA-B alleles of most subjects were reportedly predicted accurately from TCR beta sequences. Data from an earlier analysis indicated that most TCR beta V segments were productive either about 87% or about 30% of the time. Confirmation was obtained in vitro that a few CMV-associated chains are specific for CMV antigens.

On this clone itself: Its specificity is unknown.

The sequenced sample consisted of PBMCs. The sequence was obtained from a woman in her 40s in good health and CMV-seropositive.

The CDR3: CASSLVTTDTQYF. DNA of the CDR3: TGTGCCAGCAGCTTAGTTACTACAGATACGCAGTATTTT. The rearrangement uses TRBV7-2 and TRBJ2-3; D is unclear. Trimming removed 1 base at V and 3 bases at J, with 5 bases between. CDR3 length equals 13 residues. Germline V CDR1 and CDR2: SGHTA, FQGNSA.